These T cell receptor beta chains were read from a single sample in a study of T cell changes during pregnancy in multiple sclerosis. TCRdb's copy holds only in-frame clones and misses some; the assay was immunoSEQ multiplex PCR. This table has around 65,000 clones, around 90% appearing once. Sequencing was performed on peripheral blood, taken in the first trimester of pregnancy. These TCRs come from a female donor with multiple sclerosis, enrolled in a pregnancy study. CDR3s include the opening cysteine and the closing phenylalanine or tryptophan. The D gene is left open where the match is weak. For some rows the clone size is stated as once, few or many, or as a class when expanded; others skip it.

-	-	TRBJ2-5	TRBV7-9	TGTGCCAGCACCCACTCGGGGATCGGGGAGACCCAGTACTTC	CASTHSGIGETQYF
TRBD2	-	TRBJ2-1	TRBV7-3	TGTGCCAGCAGCGCGGGACTACTATACAATGAGCAGTTCTTC	CASSAGLLYNEQFF
-	-	TRBJ2-5	TRBV7-8	TGTGCCAGCAGCCCGAGCTTCGCGGGACAAGAGACCCAGTACTTC	CASSPSFAGQETQYF
-	-	TRBJ2-2	TRBV28	TGTGCCAGCAGTTTATTGGCCGAGAACACCGGGGAGCTGTTTTTT	CASSLLAENTGELFF
TRBD2	-	TRBJ2-1	TRBV19	TGTGCCAGTAGAATGTACCCTAGCGGGAGGTCGGCCAATGAGCAGTTCTTC	CASRMYPSGRSANEQFF
-	-	TRBJ1-1	TRBV6-5	TGTGCCAGTAAAAATCTACTGAACACTGAAGCTTTCTTT	CASKNLLNTEAFF
-	-	TRBJ1-2	TRBV7-9	TGTGCCAGCAGCTTTGTACGGACAGCCAACTATGGCTACACCTTC	CASSFVRTANYGYTF
TRBD2	-	TRBJ2-3	TRBV2	TGTGCCAGCAGTCGGAGCGGGATTAGCACAGATACGCAGTATTTT	CASSRSGISTDTQYF
-	-	TRBJ1-2	TRBV29-1	TGCAGCGTTGTAGTCTGGTATGGCTACACCTTC	CSVVVWYGYTF
-	once	TRBJ2-5	TRBV7-9	TGTGCCAGCAGCTTTTGGCGGGATGAAGAGACCCAGTACTTC	CASSFWRDEETQYF
-	few	TRBJ2-2	TRBV28	TGTGCCAGCAGTCCCAGTTCCACCGGGGAGCTGTTTTTT	CASSPSSTGELFF
TRBD2	-	TRBJ2-7	TRBV6-5	TGTGCCAGCAGCCGTCGGGGACTATCTTACGAGCAGTACTTC	CASSRRGLSYEQYF
-	-	TRBJ1-5	TRBV6-1	TGTGCCAGCAGTGAAGCGCCAGGGCAAGATCAGCCCCAGCATTTT	CASSEAPGQDQPQHF
TRBD1	-	TRBJ1-4	TRBV28	TGTGCCAGCATAGCCGGGACAGGGGATGAAAAACTGTTTTTT	CASIAGTGDEKLFF
-	-	TRBJ1-5	TRBV6-5	TGTGCCAGCAGCCCTCAGGGGTTAGGCAATCAGCCCCAGCATTTT	CASSPQGLGNQPQHF
TRBD1	-	TRBJ1-4	TRBV27	TGTGCCAGCAGTTTTAGGGCAGGGGGAAGTGAAAAACTGTTTTTT	CASSFRAGGSEKLFF
-	once	TRBJ2-1	TRBV19	TGTGCCAGTAGTATCGGAGGTCAACGTGAGCAGTTCTTC	CASSIGGQREQFF
TRBD2	-	TRBJ2-1	TRBV25-1	TGTGCCAGCAGTGTCAGACTGGCGGGAGAATACAATGAGCAGTTCTTC	CASSVRLAGEYNEQFF
TRBD2	-	TRBJ2-1	TRBV5-1	TGCGCCAGCAGCTTGGCTACTAGCGGGAGCGGCAGAAGTGAGCAGTTCTTC	CASSLATSGSGRSEQFF
TRBD1	-	TRBJ2-1	TRBV7-8	TGTGCCAGCAGCCCGGGACAGGATGCTTGGAGAGATGAGCAGTTCTTC	CASSPGQDAWRDEQFF
TRBD2	-	TRBJ2-7	TRBV7-2	TGTGCCAGCAGGAGCCCCGGGCGGGAGGGGTACGAGCAGTACTTC	CASRSPGREGYEQYF
TRBD1	-	TRBJ2-1	TRBV29-1	TGCAGCGATAGTGGACAGGGTAGCCCCTACAATGAGCAGTTCTTC	CSDSGQGSPYNEQFF
TRBD2	-	TRBJ2-3	TRBV5-1	TGCGCCAGCAGCGCACTAGCGGGAGTTCCAGATACGCAGTATTTT	CASSALAGVPDTQYF
TRBD2	many	TRBJ2-7	TRBV19	TGTGCCAGTAGTCGGACTAGTTTAGACTCCTACGAGCAGTACTTC	CASSRTSLDSYEQYF
-	once	TRBJ2-2	TRBV19	TGTGCCAGTAGTACCCACAGATCCGGGGAGCTGTTTTTT	CASSTHRSGELFF
-	-	TRBJ1-1	TRBV30	TGTGCCTTATGGGAGGCGCTGACTTACACTGAAGCTTTCTTT	CALWEALTYTEAFF
TRBD1	-	TRBJ1-1	TRBV5-8	TGTGCCAGCAGCACCTTACAGGGGGCAATGACTGAAGCTTTCTTT	CASSTLQGAMTEAFF